This is a list of T cell receptor beta chains from one sample in a study of cytomegalovirus exposure and HLA in healthy donors. The assay was immunoSEQ multiplex PCR, and TCRdb's table has in-frame clones only and misses some. The data contain about 170,000 clones, under 85% of them singletons. The sequenced material came from PBMCs. The receptors stem from a woman between 18 and 29 years old in good health and CMV-seropositive. Both conserved end residues are part of each CDR3. The D gene is left open where the match is weak. Some rows mark clone size as missing; the rest say once, few, many or name a class of expanded clone.

clone size,D gene,J gene,V gene,CDR3 protein,CDR3 DNA
few,TRBD2,TRBJ2-5,TRBV14,CASSQALAGGHETQYF,TGTGCCAGCAGCCAAGCACTAGCGGGGGGGCATGAGACCCAGTACTTC
.,.,TRBJ2-7,TRBV5-5,CASSPSPGNYEQYF,TGTGCCAGCAGCCCCTCCCCGGGAAACTACGAGCAGTACTTC
.,.,TRBJ1-5,TRBV4-2,CASSQAPDNRLPQHF,TGTGCCAGCAGCCAAGCCCCGGACAATCGGCTGCCCCAGCATTTT
.,.,TRBJ2-7,TRBV9,CASSSRDGSYEQYF,TGTGCCAGCAGCTCGCGGGACGGAAGCTACGAGCAGTACTTC
.,.,TRBJ1-1,TRBV4-2,CASSQAIAIEAFF,TGTGCCAGCAGCCAAGCTATTGCAATCGAGGCTTTCTTT
.,.,TRBJ2-5,TRBV9,CASSRSNGGNQETQYF,TGTGCCAGCAGTCGATCCAACGGCGGGAACCAAGAGACCCAGTACTTC
.,.,TRBJ1-4,TRBV2,CASSETRQAPNEKLFF,TGTGCCAGCAGTGAAACCCGGCAGGCGCCTAATGAAAAACTGTTTTTT
once,.,TRBJ2-1,TRBV7-9,CSSSLETAYNEQFF,TGTTCCAGCAGCTTGGAGACAGCGTACAATGAGCAGTTCTTC
.,TRBD1,TRBJ2-7,TRBV14,CASSLGQDEQYF,TGTGCCAGCAGCCTTGGACAGGACGAGCAGTACTTC
.,.,TRBJ2-3,TRBV21-1,CASKQRGPTDTQYF,TGTGCCAGCAAGCAGCGGGGACCCACAGATACGCAGTATTTT
.,.,TRBJ1-5,TRBV4-1,CASSQGQRNQPQHF,TGCGCCAGCAGCCAGGGTCAGCGAAATCAGCCCCAGCATTTT
.,.,TRBJ1-1,TRBV18,CASSPVLGEAFF,TGTGCCAGCTCACCAGTCCTCGGTGAAGCTTTCTTT
.,.,TRBJ1-5,TRBV6-5,CASTQGSNQPQHF,TGTGCCAGTACACAGGGTAGCAATCAGCCCCAGCATTTT
.,.,TRBJ1-1,TRBV9,CARSVAGNVNTEAFF,TGTGCCCGCAGCGTAGCGGGAAATGTAAACACTGAAGCTTTCTTT
.,.,TRBJ1-6,TRBV2,CASSGQEASYNSPLHF,TGTGCCAGCAGTGGACAGGAAGCCTCCTATAATTCACCCCTCCACTTT
.,.,TRBJ1-2,TRBV9,CASSHLGGSPNYGYTF,TGTGCCAGCAGCCATCTAGGGGGATCTCCTAACTATGGCTACACCTTC
few,TRBD1,TRBJ1-2,TRBV30,CAWGGREGQLGYGYTF,TGTGCCTGGGGGGGGCGCGAGGGACAGCTTGGCTATGGCTACACCTTC
.,.,TRBJ1-2,TRBV28,CASSSHGGYTF,TGTGCCAGCAGTTCCCACGGGGGCTACACCTTC
.,TRBD1,TRBJ2-1,TRBV30,CAWSPQGAAWNEQFF,TGTGCCTGGAGTCCTCAGGGGGCCGCCTGGAATGAGCAGTTCTTC
.,.,TRBJ1-1,TRBV30,CAWSGQVNTEAFF,TGTGCCTGGAGTGGTCAGGTGAACACTGAAGCTTTCTTT
.,TRBD1,TRBJ1-1,TRBV7-9,CASSLGGQANTEAFF,TGTGCCAGCAGCTTGGGTGGACAGGCGAACACTGAAGCTTTCTTT
.,TRBD1,TRBJ2-3,TRBV11-1,CASSLETGGTDTQYF,TGTGCCAGCAGCTTGGAGACAGGGGGCACGGATACGCAGTATTTT